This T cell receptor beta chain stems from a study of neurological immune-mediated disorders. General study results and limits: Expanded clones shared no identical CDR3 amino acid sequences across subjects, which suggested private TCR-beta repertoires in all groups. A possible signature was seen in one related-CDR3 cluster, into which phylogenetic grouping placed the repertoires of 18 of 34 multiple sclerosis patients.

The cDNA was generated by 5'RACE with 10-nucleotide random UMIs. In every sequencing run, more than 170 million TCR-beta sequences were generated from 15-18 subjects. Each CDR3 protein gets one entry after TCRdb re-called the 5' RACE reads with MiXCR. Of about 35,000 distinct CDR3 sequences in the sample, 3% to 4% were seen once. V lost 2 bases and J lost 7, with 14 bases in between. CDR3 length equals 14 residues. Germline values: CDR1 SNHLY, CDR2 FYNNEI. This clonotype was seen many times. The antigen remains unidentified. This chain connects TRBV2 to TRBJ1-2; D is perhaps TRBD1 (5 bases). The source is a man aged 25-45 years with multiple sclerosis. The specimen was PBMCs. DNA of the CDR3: TGTGCCAGCAGTGAAATAGGGAAGAGGGGTGGCTACACCTTC. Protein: CASSEIGKRGGYTF.